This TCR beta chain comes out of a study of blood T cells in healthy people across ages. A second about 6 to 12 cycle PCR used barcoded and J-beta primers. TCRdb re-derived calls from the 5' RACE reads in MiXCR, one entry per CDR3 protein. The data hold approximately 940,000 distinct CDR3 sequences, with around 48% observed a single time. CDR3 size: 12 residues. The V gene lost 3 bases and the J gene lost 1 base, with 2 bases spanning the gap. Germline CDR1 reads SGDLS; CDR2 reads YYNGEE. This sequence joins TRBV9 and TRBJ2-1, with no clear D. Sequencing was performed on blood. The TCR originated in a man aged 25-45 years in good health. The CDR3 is CASSASYNEQFF. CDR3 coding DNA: TGTGCCAGCAGCGCGTCCTACAATGAGCAGTTCTTC. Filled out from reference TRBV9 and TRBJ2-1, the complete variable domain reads DSGVTQTPKHLITATGQRVTLRCSPRSGDLSVYWYQQSLDQGLQFLIQYYNGEERAKGNILERFSAQQFPDLHSELNLSSLELGDSALYFCASSASYNEQFFGPGTRLTVL.